The clone carrying this T cell receptor (beta chain) was counted a few times. Its antigen is as yet unknown. Time point given: newly diagnosed GD, antithyroid drugs for less than 3 months. RNA extracted from PBMCs served as the sequencing template. This entry is derived from a study of regulatory T cells in long-lasting Graves disease. On the study more broadly: Recently diagnosed Graves' patients had received antithyroid drugs for under 3 months.

V shed 3 bases and J shed 4 bases, with 12 bases lying between them. The length of the CDR3 is 15 residues. From germline, CDR1 is KGHDR and CDR2 SFDVKD. Study findings and constraints: Thyroid tissue went unstudied; only peripheral blood was examined.

Combining iRepertoire HTBI primers with Arm-PCR of CDR3 regions, the authors built TCR beta libraries. TCRdb processed the multiplex PCR reads anew with MiXCR; each CDR3 protein has one entry. Found here are some 340,000 distinct CDR3 sequences, approximately 12% of them singletons; the top ten hold approximately 17%. These same records also appear under a second study, on T cells in Graves' hyperthyroidism and ophthalmopathy. From that study: When ophthalmopathy did not progress within 18 months, Graves' hyperthyroidism was considered stable. HTBI primers were used for first-round RT-PCR of the TCR CDR3.

The gene calls are TRBV24-1 and TRBJ1-5; TRBD1 is a possible D gene (5 bases). The source material was peripheral blood mononuclear cells (PBMCs), sampled at new diagnosis, from a patient treated with antithyroid drugs. This sequence was found in a woman between 18 and 29 years old with Graves disease. In nucleotides, the CDR3 is TGTGCCACCAGTGATAATCGACAGAATAATCAGCCCCAGCATTTT. Its translation: CATSDNRQNNQPQHF.